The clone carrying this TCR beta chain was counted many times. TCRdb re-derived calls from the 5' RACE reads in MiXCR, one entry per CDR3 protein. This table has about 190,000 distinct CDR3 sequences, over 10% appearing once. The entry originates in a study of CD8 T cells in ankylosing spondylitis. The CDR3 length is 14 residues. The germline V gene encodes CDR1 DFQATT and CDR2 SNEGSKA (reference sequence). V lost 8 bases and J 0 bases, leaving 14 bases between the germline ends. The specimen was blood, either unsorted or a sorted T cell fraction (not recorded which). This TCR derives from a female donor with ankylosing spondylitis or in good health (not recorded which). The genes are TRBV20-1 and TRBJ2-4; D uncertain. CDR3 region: CSPMAVLAKNIQYF. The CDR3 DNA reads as TGCAGTCCCATGGCGGTTCTAGCCAAAAACATTCAGTACTTC.